The 18 T cell receptor beta chains in this list originate from one sample, sequenced in a study of cytomegalovirus exposure and HLA in healthy donors. Researchers ran the PCR with 60 Vbeta and 13 Jbeta primers. The repertoire was sequenced with immunoSEQ multiplex PCR; TCRdb's copy has only in-frame clones and lacks some. The data hold around 190,000 clones, with around 79% observed a single time. The source material was PBMCs. Receptors were obtained from a woman younger than 35 in good health and CMV-seronegative.

This clone was counted a single time. The chain uses TRBV6-1 and TRBJ1-4, with D unresolved. The germline V gene encodes CDR1 MNHNS and CDR2 SASEGT. This CDR3 is built from 16 residues. Trimming stripped 4 bases from V and 0 bases from J, with 12 bases between. CDR3 loop: CASSVGSPATNEKLFF. CDR3 sequence (DNA): TGTGCCAGCAGTGTCGGGTCGCCTGCAACTAATGAAAAACTGTTTTTT.

The chain employs TRBV4-3 and TRBJ2-5; TRBD2 might be the D (6 bases). Trimming left V 3 bases short and J 11 bases short, with 19 bases between. This CDR3 is built from 14 residues. Germline-derived CDR1 and CDR2 are LGHNA and YSLEER. DNA for the CDR3: TGCGCCAGCAGCCAGACCGAGGCCACGGGGGAGCAGTACTTC. As protein: CASSQTEATGEQYF.

The rearrangement links TRBV6-4 to TRBJ2-2; 7 bases line up with TRBD2. The germline V gene has CDR1 MRHNA and CDR2 SNTAGT. CDR3 length equals 15 residues. V was clipped by 5 bases and J by 2 bases; unmatched bases: 5. CDR3 bases: TGTGCCAGCAGTCGGCTAGCGGTTAACACCGGGGAGCTGTTTTTT. This encodes CASSRLAVNTGELFF.

The chain couples TRBV10-1 to TRBJ2-7, with 9 positions matching TRBD1. Germline CDR1 reads WNHNN; CDR2 reads SYGVQD (reference sequence). Trimming cost V 2 bases and J 5 bases; bases outside gene matches: 10. The CDR3 is 16 amino acids. The CDR3 DNA reads TGCGCCAGCAGTGAGCCCCGACAGGGGGTTAAGGACGAGCAGTACTTC. Translated: CASSEPRQGVKDEQYF.

This rearrangement joins TRBV9 to TRBJ2-2; 8 bases align to TRBD1. V trimming: 5 bases; J trimming: 2 bases; junction bases outside the gene matches: 5. CDR1 is SGDLS and CDR2 is YYNGEE in the germline V gene. This CDR3 has 15 residues. The CDR3 sequence: CASSDDRGNTGELFF. The CDR3 DNA sequence: TGTGCCAGCAGTGATGACAGGGGAAACACCGGGGAGCTGTTTTTT. Variable domain in full (rest from reference TRBV9 and TRBJ2-2): DSGVTQTPKHLITATGQRVTLRCSPRSGDLSVYWYQQSLDQGLQFLIQYYNGEERAKGNILERFSAQQFPDLHSELNLSSLELGDSALYFCASSDDRGNTGELFFGEGSRLTVL.

The CDR3 protein is CASSIPGQGLYYGYTF. DNA of the CDR3: TGTGCCAGTAGTATCCCGGGACAGGGGCTCTACTATGGCTACACCTTC. The rearrangement links TRBV19 to TRBJ1-2; 10 bases are a match to TRBD1. With V trimmed by 3 bases and J by 3 bases, 7 bases remained unmatched. The CDR3 contains 16 residues. From germline, CDR1 is LNHDA and CDR2 SQIVND (reference sequence).

This clone has just one count. This rearrangement joins TRBV28 to TRBJ1-2, with TRBD1 matching 9 bases. The CDR3 loop spans 15 amino acids. Trimming took 1 base from V and 5 from J; bases not matched to a gene: 5. Per the germline V gene, CDR1 is MDHEN and CDR2 is SYDVKM. This CDR3 reads CASSLLKDRGYGYTF. The CDR3 DNA is TGTGCCAGCAGTTTATTGAAGGACAGGGGATATGGCTACACCTTC.

The chain has TRBV6-5 and TRBJ1-3, with 7 bases that match TRBD1. V dropped 5 bases and J dropped 2; count of bases not matched to a gene: 3. The CDR3 length is 14 residues. Per the germline V gene, CDR1 is MNHEY and CDR2 is SVGAGI. This chain's CDR3 is CASSDRATGNTIYF. Written as DNA, the CDR3 is TGTGCCAGCAGTGACAGGGCCACTGGAAACACCATATATTTT.

The chain joins TRBV28 to TRBJ1-2; TRBD1 aligns across 9 bases. Germline V gene data show CDR1 as MDHEN and CDR2 as SYDVKM. V lost 5 bases to trimming and J lost 4 bases; unmatched junction nucleotides: 17. The CDR3 spans 18 residues. This CDR3 reads CASSPGPGQGTPTYGYTF. The CDR3 nucleotides read TGTGCCAGCAGTCCCGGCCCCGGACAGGGGACGCCTACCTATGGCTACACCTTC.

This sequence joins TRBV5-4 and TRBJ2-1, with 8 bases fitting TRBD2. The CDR3 has 14 residues. Germline V lookup: CDR1 SGHNT, CDR2 YYREEE (reference sequence). Trimming took 0 bases from V and 7 from J; bases not matched to a gene: 3. The DNA of the CDR3 is TGTGCCAGCAGCTTGGGGACTAGCATGAATGAGCAGTTCTTC. Translation: CASSLGTSMNEQFF.

The rearrangement uses TRBV7-9 and TRBJ2-1, with 10 bases fitting TRBD2. The CDR3 runs to 17 residues. From germline, CDR1 is SEHNR and CDR2 FQNEAQ (reference sequence). V was pared by 4 bases and J by 7 bases, with 13 bases of the junction left unmatched. The CDR3 DNA sequence: TGTGCCAGCAGCTCGACACCCGGGACTAGCGAAAGGAATGAGCAGTTCTTC. It is translated as CASSSTPGTSERNEQFF.

This clone was counted once. The chain links TRBV6-1 to TRBJ1-5; the match to TRBD1 covers 9 bases. This CDR3 has 15 residues. Trimming cost V 6 bases and J 3 bases; bases outside gene matches: 6. Germline loops: CDR1 MNHNS, CDR2 SASEGT. The CDR3 bases are TGTGCCAGCAGGAAGGGACAGGGAGACAATCAGCCCCAGCATTTT. Protein sequence: CASRKGQGDNQPQHF.

J is TRBJ2-1 and V is TRBV10-2, with a weak D call TRBD1 (6 bases). The germline V gene has CDR1 WSHSY and CDR2 SAAADI. CDR3 length: 15 amino acids. Trimming removed 8 bases at V and 3 bases at J, with 17 bases between. CDR3: CASVRGGASYNEQFF. DNA for the CDR3: TGCGCCAGCGTAAGAGGGGGAGCAAGCTACAATGAGCAGTTCTTC.

The sample holds a few counts of this clone. The V and J genes are TRBV5-1 and TRBJ2-4; TRBD2 agrees at 13 bases. This CDR3 contains 16 residues. Per the germline V gene, CDR1 is SGHRS and CDR2 is YFSETQ. Trimming cost V 3 bases and J 6 bases; bases outside gene matches: 6. DNA of the CDR3: TGCGCCAGCAGCTGGACTAGCGGGAGAGGTTTAAACATTCAGTACTTC. Protein: CASSWTSGRGLNIQYF.

The gene calls are TRBV19 and TRBJ1-6; tentatively, D is TRBD1 (5 bases). The CDR3 covers 16 residues. Trimming removed 3 bases at V and 7 bases at J, with 16 bases between. Germline CDR1 is LNHDA and CDR2 is SQIVND (reference sequence). The CDR3 sequence: CASSIGGDYRNSPLHF. CDR3 coding DNA: TGTGCCAGTAGTATCGGAGGGGATTATCGGAATTCACCCCTCCACTTT.

This clone was counted only a few times. The chain joins TRBV5-6 to TRBJ2-2, with no clear D. The CDR3 length is 12 residues. Germline V CDR1 and CDR2: SGHDT, YYEEEE. V was pared by 0 bases and J by 7 bases, with 4 bases between. The chain's CDR3 is CASSLAVGELFF. CDR3 sequence (DNA): TGTGCCAGCAGCTTGGCGGTCGGGGAGCTGTTTTTT.

The genes are TRBV6-5 and TRBJ2-1, with 7 bases that match TRBD2. The V gene's germline CDR1 is MNHEY and CDR2 SVGAGI. Germline trimming cut 5 bases from V and 2 bases from J; bases unmatched to any gene: 6. The CDR3 spans 15 residues. The DNA of the CDR3 is TGTGCCAGCAGTATCGGGACTACTACCTACAATGAGCAGTTCTTC. Translated, it gives CASSIGTTTYNEQFF.

The chain employs TRBV27 and TRBJ2-1, with a weak D call TRBD1 (6 bases). V lost 6 bases to trimming and J lost 8 bases, with 11 bases between them. The CDR3 sequence is 12 residues long. Looked up from germline, CDR1 is MNHEY and CDR2 is SMNVEV (reference sequence). CDR3 loop: CASREQGDEQFF. CDR3 nucleotide sequence: TGTGCCAGCAGGGAACAGGGTGATGAGCAGTTCTTC.